Shown below are 22 T cell receptor beta chains from a single sample sequenced in a study of OX40 agonist ivuxolimab in advanced cancers. Libraries were prepared by immunoSEQ multiplex PCR; TCRdb keeps only in-frame clonotypes and omits some of them. The repertoire includes approximately 61,000 clones, 91% of them detected once, and around 2% sits in the top ten. The input for sequencing was CD4+ or CD8+ T cells sorted from blood, taken in a trial of the OX40 agonist ivuxolimab. The source is an adult with an advanced solid tumor such as melanoma, head and neck, liver or kidney cancer.

This clone was observed a single time. This chain links TRBV10-3 with TRBJ1-5; D unclear. Germline loops: CDR1 ENHRY, CDR2 SYGVKD. V lost 3 bases, J lost 6 bases, and 12 bases lay in between. This CDR3 has 14 residues. CDR3 DNA: TGTGCCATCAGTGACTCCCAGGAGGGTCAGCCCCAGCATTTT. This codes for CAISDSQEGQPQHF.

The chain joins TRBV18 to TRBJ2-3; 7 nucleotides align to TRBD2. The V gene end was trimmed by 6 bases and the J gene end by 1 base; junction bases not matched to a gene: 7. There are 15 residues in the CDR3. Germline V gene data show CDR1 as KGHSH and CDR2 as LQKENI. CDR3 residues: CASSPGLAGTDTQYF. The CDR3, as DNA: TGTGCCAGCTCCCCGGGGCTAGCGGGCACAGATACGCAGTATTTT. The variable domain in full, completed from reference TRBV18 and TRBJ2-3, reads NAGVMQNPRHLVRRRGQEARLRCSPMKGHSHVYWYRQLPEEGLKFMVYLQKENIIDESGMPKERFSAEFPKEGPSILRIQQVVRGDSAAYFCASSPGLAGTDTQYFGPGTRLTVL.

This chain connects TRBV23-1 to TRBJ1-5; TRBD1 aligns across 9 bases. TRBV23-1 is an open reading frame whose function is uncertain. The CDR3 is 15 amino acids. V lost 3 bases to trimming and J lost 9 bases; unmatched junction nucleotides: 9. CDR3 region: CASSQIGQGRSPQHF. For the CDR3, the DNA is TGCGCCAGCAGTCAGATAGGACAGGGGAGATCGCCCCAGCATTTT.

V gene TRBV5-8 combines with J gene TRBJ2-1; D may be TRBD2 (7 bases). The germline V and J ends were trimmed by 4 bases and 8 bases, with 19 bases remaining between them. Germline CDR1 SGHTS, CDR2 YDEGEE. The CDR3 is 15 amino acids. The CDR3 nucleotides are TGTGCCAGCAGCACGAGGCGGGGGCCGAGGGATGAGCAGTTCTTC. Translation: CASSTRRGPRDEQFF.

This clone was counted a single time. The chain recombines TRBV7-6 with TRBJ1-4, with unresolved D. With 5 bases removed from V and 0 bases from J, the gap between germline ends came to 10 bases. The CDR3 length is 15 residues. Germline assignment: CDR1 SGHVS and CDR2 FNYEAQ. DNA of the CDR3: TGTGCCAGCAGCGCGAGGGTTTCAACTAATGAAAAACTGTTTTTT. Translating gives CASSARVSTNEKLFF. The entire variable domain, with the rest obtained from reference TRBV7-6 and TRBJ1-4, is as follows: GAGVSQSPRYKVTKRGQDVALRCDPISGHVSLYWYRQALGQGPEFLTYFNYEAQQDKSGLPNDRFSAERPEGSISTLTIQRTEQRDSAMYRCASSARVSTNEKLFFGSGTQLSVL.

The genes are TRBV29-1 and TRBJ2-3; the D is unclear. CDR1 SQVTM and CDR2 ANQGSEA come from the germline V gene. Trimming pared 7 bases from V and 4 bases from J, leaving 9 bases between. The CDR3 spans 11 residues. The CDR3 sequence is CSAQPADTQYF. In DNA, the CDR3 is TGCAGCGCCCAACCCGCAGATACGCAGTATTTT.

This clone was detected once. The chain uses TRBV5-6 and TRBJ2-5, with 8 bases lining up with TRBD1. The CDR3 consists of 12 residues. Trimming at V came to 4 bases and at J to 5 bases, leaving 1 base not matched to a gene. The germline V gene encodes CDR1 SGHDT and CDR2 YYEEEE. The CDR3 sequence: CASSRQGETQYF. CDR3 nucleotide sequence: TGTGCCAGCAGCCGACAGGGGGAGACCCAGTACTTC.

As for this clone: Other DNA sequences from this sample encode an identical CDR3 as well. The CDR3 region is CAWSGQGNQPQHF. DNA for the CDR3: TGTGCCTGGAGTGGACAGGGTAATCAGCCCCAGCATTTT. The chain joins TRBV30 to TRBJ1-5; 7 bases are a match to TRBD1. The CDR3 covers 13 residues. Germline trimming cut 1 base from V and 4 bases from J; bases unmatched to any gene: 1. The germline V gene encodes CDR1 GTSNPN and CDR2 SVGIG (reference sequence).

The genes are TRBV7-9 and TRBJ2-7; 9 bases agree with TRBD1. Per the germline V gene, CDR1 is SEHNR and CDR2 is FQNEAQ (reference sequence). Trimming cost V 5 bases and J 5 bases; bases outside gene matches: 13. The CDR3 extends over 16 amino acids. CDR3 amino acids: CASSPFRGTGTHEQYF. CDR3 nucleotide sequence: TGTGCCAGCAGCCCTTTTAGAGGGACAGGGACCCACGAGCAGTACTTC.

This chain uses TRBV5-5 with TRBJ2-7; D call uncertain. Trimming took off 0 bases at V and 6 bases at J, with 10 bases between the two ends. This CDR3 spans 13 amino acids. Germline-derived CDR1 and CDR2 are SGHKS and YYEKEE (reference sequence). The chain's CDR3 is CASSLAADREQYF. CDR3 coding DNA: TGTGCCAGCAGCTTGGCCGCGGATCGCGAGCAGTACTTC.

J is TRBJ2-1 and V is TRBV5-1; possibly TRBD2 for D (6 bases). The length of the CDR3 is 15 residues. Trimming stripped 0 bases from V and 4 bases from J, with 11 bases between. Germline V gene lookup returns CDR1 SGHRS and CDR2 YFSETQ. Written as DNA, the CDR3 is TGCGCCAGCAGCTTGGGCGGGACGGGGTACAATGAGCAGTTCTTC. Translation gives CASSLGGTGYNEQFF.

V and J are TRBV28 and TRBJ2-1; TRBD1 matches 8 bases. The J segment lost 5 bases and the V segment lost 1 base, leaving 4 bases of the junction unmatched. The CDR3 extends over 15 amino acids. Germline values: CDR1 MDHEN, CDR2 SYDVKM. The CDR3 sequence is CASSLYGTGDNEQFF. CDR3 in DNA: TGTGCCAGCAGTTTATACGGGACAGGAGACAATGAGCAGTTCTTC.

The chain joins TRBV30 to TRBJ2-5; TRBD2 aligns across 7 bases. This CDR3 region has 13 residues. V dropped 0 bases and J dropped 5; count of bases not matched to a gene: 3. The germline V gene has CDR1 GTSNPN and CDR2 SVGIG (reference sequence). The CDR3 is CAWSVRGSETQYF. CDR3 coding DNA: TGTGCCTGGAGTGTCCGCGGGAGCGAGACCCAGTACTTC.

A note on this clone: Other nucleotide sequences from this sample produce the same CDR3. V gene TRBV19 combines with J gene TRBJ1-1, with 7 bases aligning to TRBD1. The CDR3 runs 13 residues. Germline V lookup: CDR1 LNHDA, CDR2 SQIVND (reference sequence). V shed 5 bases, J shed 0 bases, and the junction held 0 bases outside the gene matches. CDR3 amino acids: CASSDRVNTEAFF. In DNA form, the CDR3 reads TGTGCCAGTAGTGACAGGGTGAACACTGAAGCTTTCTTT.

This chain links TRBV9 with TRBJ2-1; the D is unclear. Trimming took 0 bases from V and 0 from J, leaving 7 bases between them. The CDR3 totals 15 residues. CDR1 SGDLS and CDR2 YYNGEE come from the germline V gene. For the CDR3, the DNA is TGTGCCAGCAGCGTAGACCAAAGCTCCTACAATGAGCAGTTCTTC. Amino acids: CASSVDQSSYNEQFF.

The chain employs TRBV28 and TRBJ1-1, with D hard to call. V lost 7 bases and J 1 base, leaving 10 bases between the germline ends. The CDR3 loop spans 13 amino acids. Germline CDR1 is MDHEN and CDR2 is SYDVKM. The CDR3 DNA reads TGTGCCAGCACCTCGGCGGGGAACACTGAAGCTTTCTTT. It encodes CASTSAGNTEAFF.

This CDR3 reads CASEGANYGYTF. Here the CDR3 DNA reads TGTGCCTCTGAGGGAGCTAACTATGGCTACACCTTC. This chain links TRBV7-9 with TRBJ1-2; no firm D call. Germline V gene lookup returns CDR1 SEHNR and CDR2 FQNEAQ (reference sequence). V dropped 11 bases and J dropped 0 bases, with 10 bases sitting between them. The CDR3 length is 12 residues.

The chain employs TRBV19 and TRBJ1-2; 7 bases map to TRBD1. Trimming at V came to 6 bases and at J to 7 bases, leaving 17 bases not matched to a gene. Germline V gives CDR1 LNHDA, CDR2 SQIVND (reference sequence). This CDR3 has 16 residues. The CDR3 DNA is TGTGCCAGTAGCCGGGACAGCCGTACCACTATGGGTGGCTACACCTTC. It specifies CASSRDSRTTMGGYTF.

This chain joins TRBV2 and TRBJ1-1; 9 nucleotides align to TRBD1. The trim removed 4 bases at V and 0 bases at J, leaving 6 bases unmatched. The CDR3 runs to 16 residues. Germline V gives CDR1 SNHLY, CDR2 FYNNEI. In DNA, the CDR3 is TGTGCCAGCAGTGGGGGACAGGGTGGTATGAACACTGAAGCTTTCTTT. This gives the protein CASSGGQGGMNTEAFF.

The chain carries TRBV28 and TRBJ1-5; the D is unclear. With 1 base removed from V and 6 bases from J, the gap between germline ends came to 10 bases. The germline CDR1 and CDR2 sequences are MDHEN and SYDVKM. The CDR3 runs 14 residues. CDR3 DNA: TGTGCCAGCAGTTTATCCCTGGGAGGTCAGCCCCAGCATTTT. It encodes CASSLSLGGQPQHF.

V usage is TRBV9 and J usage is TRBJ2-7; the match to TRBD1 covers 10 bases. CDR1 SGDLS and CDR2 YYNGEE come from the germline V gene. J gave up 4 bases and V 2 bases, and 6 bases lay outside the gene matches. The CDR3 runs 15 residues. CDR3: CASSVDGTGVYEQYF. The CDR3 coding sequence is TGTGCCAGCAGCGTGGACGGGACAGGGGTTTACGAGCAGTACTTC.

The J gene is TRBJ2-1, the V gene TRBV28; either TRBD1 or TRBD2 may supply D (5 bases each). Trimming shortened V by 3 bases and J by 5 bases, and 11 bases separated the two germline ends. The germline gives CDR1 MDHEN, CDR2 SYDVKM. This CDR3 has 14 residues. CDR3 sequence reads: CASSFGASDNEQFF. The CDR3 DNA sequence: TGTGCCAGCAGTTTCGGGGCTTCTGACAATGAGCAGTTCTTC.